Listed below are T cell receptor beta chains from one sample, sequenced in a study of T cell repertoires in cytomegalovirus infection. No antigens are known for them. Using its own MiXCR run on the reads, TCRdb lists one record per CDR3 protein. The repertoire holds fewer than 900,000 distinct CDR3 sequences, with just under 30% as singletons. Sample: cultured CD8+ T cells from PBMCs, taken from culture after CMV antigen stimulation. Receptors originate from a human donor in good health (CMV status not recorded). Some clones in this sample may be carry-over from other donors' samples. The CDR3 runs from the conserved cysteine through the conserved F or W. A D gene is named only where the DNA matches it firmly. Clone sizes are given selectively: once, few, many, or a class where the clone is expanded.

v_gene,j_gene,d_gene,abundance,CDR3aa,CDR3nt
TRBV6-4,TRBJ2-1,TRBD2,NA,CASSDSGTSGGAYNEQFF,TGTGCCAGCAGTGATTCCGGGACTAGCGGGGGGGCCTACAATGAGCAGTTCTTC
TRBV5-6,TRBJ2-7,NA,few,CASRTTGSEQYF,TGTGCCTCCCGTACCACAGGGAGCGAGCAGTACTTC
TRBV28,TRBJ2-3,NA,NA,CASSFRLVTDTQYF,TGTGCCAGCAGTTTTCGACTAGTGACAGATACGCAGTATTTT
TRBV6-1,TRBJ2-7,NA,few,CASREAYEQYF,TGTGCCAGCAGGGAAGCCTACGAGCAGTACTTC
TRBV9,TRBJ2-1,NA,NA,CASSAGAHEQFF,TGTGCCAGCAGCGCCGGGGCCCATGAGCAGTTCTTC
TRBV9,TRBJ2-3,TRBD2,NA,CASSLRGGGGPTDTQYF,TGTGCCAGCAGCCTCCGAGGCGGGGGAGGCCCCACAGATACGCAGTATTTT
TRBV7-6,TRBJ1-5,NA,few,CASSLGLDGALGSPQHF,TGTGCCAGCAGCTTAGGACTGGACGGAGCCCTCGGAAGCCCCCAGCATTTT
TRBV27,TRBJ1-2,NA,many,CASSLLSGPWGYTF,TGTGCCAGCAGTTTATTGTCTGGCCCCTGGGGCTACACCTTC
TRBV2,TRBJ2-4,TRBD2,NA,CASSDHKGSGGFLAKNIQYF,TGTGCCAGCAGTGACCATAAAGGTAGCGGGGGGTTCCTGGCCAAAAACATTCAGTACTTC
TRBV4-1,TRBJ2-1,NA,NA,CASSQEASPSYNEQFF,TGCGCCAGCAGCCAAGAAGCCAGCCCCTCCTACAATGAGCAGTTCTTC
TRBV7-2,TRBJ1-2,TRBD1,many,CASSYATGTGSGYTF,TGTGCCAGCAGCTACGCTACCGGGACAGGCTCTGGCTACACCTTC
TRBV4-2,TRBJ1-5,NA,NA,CASSQEGAGNQPQHF,TGTGCCAGCAGCCAGGAAGGCGCCGGGAATCAGCCCCAGCATTTT
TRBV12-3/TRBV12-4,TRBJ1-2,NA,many,CASSLGGADGYTF,TGTGCCAGCAGTTTAGGGGGGGCTGATGGCTACACCTTC
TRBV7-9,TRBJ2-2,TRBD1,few,CASSPVTGAGTGELFF,TGTGCCAGCAGCCCTGTGACAGGGGCGGGGACCGGGGAGCTGTTTTTT
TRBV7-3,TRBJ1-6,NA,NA,CASGLVPYNSPLHF,TGTGCCAGCGGCCTAGTACCATATAATTCACCCCTCCACTTT
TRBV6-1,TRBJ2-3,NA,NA,CASSWGDTDTQYF,TGTGCCAGCAGTTGGGGGGACACAGATACGCAGTATTTT
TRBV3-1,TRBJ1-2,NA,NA,CASTNGGGNGYTF,TGTGCCAGCACCAATGGGGGAGGGAACGGCTACACCTTC
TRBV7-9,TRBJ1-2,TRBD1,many,CASSPLGQGANYGYTF,TGTGCCAGCAGCCCGCTGGGGCAGGGGGCCAACTATGGCTACACCTTC
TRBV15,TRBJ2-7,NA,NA,CATSRDRAGASYEQYF,TGTGCCACCAGCAGAGATAGGGCAGGGGCCAGCTACGAGCAGTACTTC
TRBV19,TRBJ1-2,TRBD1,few,CASKEGTGSYGYTF,TGTGCCAGTAAGGAAGGGACAGGGAGCTATGGCTACACCTTC
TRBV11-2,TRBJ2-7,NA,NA,CASSLGVQGSYEQYF,TGTGCCAGCAGCTTAGGAGTGCAGGGCTCCTACGAGCAGTACTTC
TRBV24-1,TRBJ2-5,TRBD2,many,CATSDLRRGNQETQYF,TGTGCCACCAGTGATTTGCGGCGGGGGAACCAAGAGACCCAGTACTTC
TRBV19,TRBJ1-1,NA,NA,CASSIRFLAGDYNGAFF,TGTGCCAGTAGTATTAGATTCTTGGCCGGTGACTATAACGGAGCTTTCTTT
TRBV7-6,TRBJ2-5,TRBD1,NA,CASSLFGTGQETQYF,TGTGCCAGCAGCTTATTCGGGACAGGTCAAGAGACCCAGTACTTC
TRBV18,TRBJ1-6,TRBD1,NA,CASSPVRTGETYNSPLHF,TGTGCCAGCTCACCGGTACGGACAGGGGAGACCTATAATTCACCCCTCCACTTT
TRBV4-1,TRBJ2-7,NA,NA,CASSPPETAYEQYF,TGCGCCAGCAGCCCCCCGGAGACCGCCTACGAGCAGTACTTC
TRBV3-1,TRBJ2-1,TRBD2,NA,CASRPTGGDNEQFF,TGTGCCAGCAGACCCACGGGGGGGGACAATGAGCAGTTCTTC
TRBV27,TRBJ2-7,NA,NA,CASSFRRDHEQYF,TGTGCCAGCAGTTTTCGGAGGGACCACGAGCAGTACTTC
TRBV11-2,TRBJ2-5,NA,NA,CASSFSYRQETQYF,TGTGCCAGCAGCTTTTCTTACAGACAAGAGACCCAGTACTTC
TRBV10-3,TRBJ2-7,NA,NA,CAMQMTGSYEQYF,TGTGCCATGCAGATGACAGGTTCCTACGAGCAGTACTTC
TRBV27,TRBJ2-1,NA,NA,CASSPQQGENEQFF,TGTGCCAGCAGCCCCCAACAGGGAGAGAATGAGCAGTTCTTC
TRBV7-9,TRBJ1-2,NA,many,CASSLVLDIANYGYTF,TGTGCCAGCAGCTTAGTATTGGACATAGCTAACTATGGCTACACCTTC
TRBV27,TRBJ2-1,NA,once,CASSLSALSYNEQFF,TGTGCCAGCAGTTTATCGGCGCTCTCCTACAATGAGCAGTTCTTC
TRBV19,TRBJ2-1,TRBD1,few,CASSRYGQDNEQFF,TGTGCCAGTAGTCGCTACGGACAGGACAATGAGCAGTTCTTC
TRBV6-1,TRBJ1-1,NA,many,CASSVWDKGEAFF,TGTGCCAGCAGTGTATGGGACAAGGGAGAAGCTTTCTTT
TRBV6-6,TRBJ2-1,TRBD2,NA,CASSYSKLAGSSSYNEQFF,TGTGCCAGCAGTTACTCGAAACTAGCGGGGTCAAGCTCCTACAATGAGCAGTTCTTC
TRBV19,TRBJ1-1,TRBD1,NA,CASTEGQGAWVVNTEAFF,TGTGCCAGTACCGAAGGACAGGGGGCGTGGGTGGTGAACACTGAAGCTTTCTTT
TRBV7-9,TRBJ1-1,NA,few,CASSSPVDTEAFF,TGTGCCAGCAGCTCCCCGGTGGACACTGAAGCTTTCTTT
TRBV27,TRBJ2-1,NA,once,CASSPRDPHSYNEQFF,TGTGCCAGCAGTCCCCGGGATCCCCACTCCTACAATGAGCAGTTCTTC
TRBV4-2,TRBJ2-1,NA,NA,CASSQDMPTGPYNEQFF,TGTGCCAGCAGCCAAGATATGCCGACAGGACCCTACAATGAGCAGTTCTTC
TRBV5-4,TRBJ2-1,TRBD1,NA,CASSLGTGDLQFF,TGTGCCAGCAGCTTGGGGACAGGGGATTTGCAGTTCTTC